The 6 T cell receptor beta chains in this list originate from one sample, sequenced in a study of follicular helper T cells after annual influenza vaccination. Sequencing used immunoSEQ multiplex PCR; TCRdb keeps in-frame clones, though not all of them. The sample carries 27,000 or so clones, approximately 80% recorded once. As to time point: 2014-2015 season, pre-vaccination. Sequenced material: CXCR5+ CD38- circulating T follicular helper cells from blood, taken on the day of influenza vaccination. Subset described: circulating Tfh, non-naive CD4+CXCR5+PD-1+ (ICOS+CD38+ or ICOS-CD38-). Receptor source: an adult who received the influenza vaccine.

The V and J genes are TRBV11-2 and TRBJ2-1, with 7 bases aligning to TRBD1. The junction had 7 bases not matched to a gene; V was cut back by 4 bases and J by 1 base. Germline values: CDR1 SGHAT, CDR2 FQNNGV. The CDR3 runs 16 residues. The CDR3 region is CASSSRQDRSYNEQFF. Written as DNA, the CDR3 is TGTGCCAGCAGCTCTAGGCAGGACAGGTCCTACAATGAGCAGTTCTTC.

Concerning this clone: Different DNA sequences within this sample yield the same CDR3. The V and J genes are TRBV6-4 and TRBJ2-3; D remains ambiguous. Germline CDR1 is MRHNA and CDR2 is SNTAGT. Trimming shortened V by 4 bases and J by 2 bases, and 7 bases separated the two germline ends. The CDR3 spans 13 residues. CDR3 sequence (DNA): TGTGCCAGCAGTGGTACACACACAGATACGCAGTATTTT. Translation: CASSGTHTDTQYF.

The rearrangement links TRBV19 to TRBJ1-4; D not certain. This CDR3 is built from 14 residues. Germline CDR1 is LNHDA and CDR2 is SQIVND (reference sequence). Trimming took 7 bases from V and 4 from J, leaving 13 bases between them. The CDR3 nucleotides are TGTGCCAGTACCCGGAGTGTACGTAATGAAAAACTGTTTTTT. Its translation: CASTRSVRNEKLFF. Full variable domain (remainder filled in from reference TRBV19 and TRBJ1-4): DGGITQSPKYLFRKEGQNVTLSCEQNLNHDAMYWYRQDPGQGLRLIYYSQIVNDFQKGDIAEGYSVSREKKESFPLTVTSAQKNPTAFYLCASTRSVRNEKLFFGSGTQLSVL.

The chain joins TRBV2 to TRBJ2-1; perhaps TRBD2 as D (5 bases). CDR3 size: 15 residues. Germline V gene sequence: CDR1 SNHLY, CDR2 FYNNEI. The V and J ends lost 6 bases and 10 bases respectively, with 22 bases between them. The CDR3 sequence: CASSRDYLTLEEQFF. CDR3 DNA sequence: TGTGCCAGCAGCCGTGACTACCTCACTCTTGAAGAGCAGTTCTTC.

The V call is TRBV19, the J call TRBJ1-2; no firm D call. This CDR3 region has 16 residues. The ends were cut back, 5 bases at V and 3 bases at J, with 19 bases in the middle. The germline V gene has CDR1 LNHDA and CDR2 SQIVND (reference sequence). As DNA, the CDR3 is TGTGCCAGTAGTCCCCTCCAGGTTTACGGGGACTATGGCTACACCTTC. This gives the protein CASSPLQVYGDYGYTF.

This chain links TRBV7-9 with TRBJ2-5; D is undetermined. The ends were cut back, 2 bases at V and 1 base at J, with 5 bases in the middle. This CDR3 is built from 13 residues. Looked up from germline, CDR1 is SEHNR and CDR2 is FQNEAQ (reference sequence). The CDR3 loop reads CASSLSSQETQYF. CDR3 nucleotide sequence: TGTGCCAGCAGCTTATCTTCCCAAGAGACCCAGTACTTC.